The present T cell receptor (beta chain) was sequenced within a study of blood T cell repertoires in COVID-19. The protocol was immunoSEQ multiplex PCR, while the TCRdb copy is restricted to in-frame clones and leaves out a portion. The sample consists of about 300,000 clones, nearly 90% of them appearing once. CDR1 is SGHDT and CDR2 is YYEEEE in the germline V gene. V lost 1 base to trimming and J lost 6 bases; unmatched junction nucleotides: 7. CDR3 length: 16 residues. This chain links TRBV5-6 with TRBJ1-6; 7 bases fit TRBD1. The source of this sequence is a young woman who had recovered from COVID-19. Input material: PBMCs or T cells enriched from blood (not recorded which). The CDR3 region is CASSLFWGQTNSPLHF. The DNA of the CDR3 is TGTGCCAGCAGCTTGTTTTGGGGACAGACTAATTCACCCCTCCACTTT. The full variable domain, completed using reference TRBV5-6 and TRBJ1-6, is DAGVTQSPTHLIKTRGQQVTLRCSPKSGHDTVSWYQQALGQGPQFIFQYYEEEERQRGNFPDRFSGHQFPNYSSELNVNALLLGDSALYLCASSLFWGQTNSPLHFGNGTRLTVT.